The T cell receptor (beta chain) described here comes from a study of cytomegalovirus exposure and HLA in healthy donors. Per germline, CDR1 SGHTS and CDR2 YDEGEE. Between the trimmed V and J ends, which lost 1 base and 11 bases, there was a span of 18 bases. The CDR3 length is 14 residues. The data were produced by immunoSEQ multiplex PCR, yet TCRdb's version contains in-frame clones alone and is incomplete. The profile shows roughly 130,000 clones, about 90% of them singletons. The sequencing sample was made of PBMCs. The TCR originated in a woman between 25 and 40 years old in good health and CMV-seropositive. This chain connects TRBV5-8 to TRBJ1-1, with D possibly matching TRBD1 (6 bases). Here the CDR3 reads CASSLTGLSLGAFF. CDR3 DNA sequence: TGTGCCAGCAGCTTGACAGGGTTAAGTTTGGGGGCTTTCTTT.